These T cell receptor beta chains were read from a single sample in a study of T cell responses to AZD1222 COVID-19 vaccine. Profiled with immunoSEQ multiplex PCR; TCRdb holds only in-frame clones, not every one. Of almost 65,000 clones in the sample, roughly 84% were seen once. Sequencing used peripheral blood, obtained on day 0 of AZD1222 vaccination. The receptor source for this set is an adult in good health. The CDR3 runs from the conserved cysteine through the conserved F or W. A D gene is named only where the DNA matches it firmly. Size is omitted from some rows. Given values are once, few, many or a class for expanded clones.

v_call: TRBV6-1
clone_size: .
d_call: .
j_call: TRBJ1-6
cdr3_aa: CASSPGLLRFSPLHF
cdr3_nt: TGTGCCAGCAGTCCAGGGCTATTGAGGTTTTCACCCCTCCACTTT

v_call: TRBV6-5
clone_size: .
d_call: .
j_call: TRBJ2-2
cdr3_aa: CASSYSIGTSTGELFF
cdr3_nt: TGTGCCAGCAGTTACTCAATCGGGACGTCGACTGGGGAGCTGTTTTTT

v_call: TRBV14
clone_size: .
d_call: .
j_call: TRBJ1-3
cdr3_aa: CASSQDEPGDFSGNTIYF
cdr3_nt: TGTGCCAGCAGCCAAGATGAGCCAGGGGATTTCTCTGGAAACACCATATATTTT

v_call: TRBV5-4
clone_size: .
d_call: TRBD1
j_call: TRBJ1-2
cdr3_aa: CASSGGQGAGYGYTF
cdr3_nt: TGTGCCAGCAGCGGGGGACAGGGGGCAGGTTATGGCTACACCTTC

v_call: TRBV7-2
clone_size: .
d_call: TRBD1
j_call: TRBJ1-2
cdr3_aa: CASSLAQGQGDYGYTF
cdr3_nt: TGTGCCAGCAGCTTAGCGCAGGGACAGGGGGACTATGGCTACACCTTC

v_call: TRBV4-2
clone_size: .
d_call: TRBD2
j_call: TRBJ2-7
cdr3_aa: CASSIGLAGVTSYEQYF
cdr3_nt: TGTGCCAGCAGCATCGGACTAGCGGGGGTCACCTCCTACGAGCAGTACTTC

v_call: TRBV19
clone_size: .
d_call: .
j_call: TRBJ2-5
cdr3_aa: CASSSVGWETQYF
cdr3_nt: TGTGCCAGTAGTAGCGTAGGATGGGAGACCCAGTACTTC

v_call: TRBV7-2
clone_size: .
d_call: .
j_call: TRBJ2-2
cdr3_aa: CASRSVGRNGELFF
cdr3_nt: TGTGCCAGCAGGTCTGTGGGGAGGAACGGGGAGCTGTTTTTT

v_call: TRBV7-2
clone_size: once
d_call: .
j_call: TRBJ2-6
cdr3_aa: CASSLTGSSGANVLTF
cdr3_nt: TGTGCCAGCAGCTTAACAGGGAGCTCTGGGGCCAACGTCCTGACTTTC

v_call: TRBV19
clone_size: .
d_call: TRBD1
j_call: TRBJ1-2
cdr3_aa: CASSMPGQGNYGYTF
cdr3_nt: TGTGCCAGTAGTATGCCGGGACAGGGAAATTACGGCTACACCTTC

v_call: TRBV7-2
clone_size: .
d_call: .
j_call: TRBJ1-3
cdr3_aa: CASSLSGTGNTIYF
cdr3_nt: TGTGCCAGCAGCTTAAGCGGGACTGGAAACACCATATATTTT

v_call: TRBV11-2
clone_size: .
d_call: .
j_call: TRBJ2-1
cdr3_aa: CASSLAHEQFF
cdr3_nt: TGTGCCAGCAGCTTAGCCCATGAGCAGTTCTTC

v_call: TRBV5-1
clone_size: .
d_call: .
j_call: TRBJ2-1
cdr3_aa: CASSLERDHNEQFF
cdr3_nt: TGCGCCAGCAGCTTAGAAAGGGATCACAATGAGCAGTTCTTC

v_call: TRBV6-5
clone_size: .
d_call: TRBD1
j_call: TRBJ1-4
cdr3_aa: CASSYGGTGDGKLFF
cdr3_nt: TGTGCCAGCAGTTACGGAGGGACAGGGGATGGAAAACTGTTTTTT

v_call: TRBV4-1
clone_size: .
d_call: .
j_call: TRBJ2-7
cdr3_aa: CASSSRTRSSYEQYF
cdr3_nt: TGCGCCAGCAGTTCCCGAACAAGGAGCTCCTACGAGCAGTACTTC

v_call: TRBV29-1
clone_size: .
d_call: TRBD1
j_call: TRBJ2-2
cdr3_aa: CSVDRTGFGELFF
cdr3_nt: TGCAGCGTTGACCGGACAGGGTTCGGGGAGCTGTTTTTT

v_call: TRBV10-2
clone_size: .
d_call: TRBD1
j_call: TRBJ1-2
cdr3_aa: CASMGQGNYGYTF
cdr3_nt: TGCGCCAGCATGGGACAGGGTAACTATGGCTACACCTTC

v_call: TRBV18
clone_size: .
d_call: TRBD2
j_call: TRBJ2-3
cdr3_aa: CASSPGLAGGILGTDTQYF
cdr3_nt: TGTGCCAGCTCACCCGGACTAGCGGGGGGCATCCTGGGCACAGATACGCAGTATTTT

v_call: TRBV7-2
clone_size: .
d_call: TRBD1
j_call: TRBJ1-2
cdr3_aa: CASSSWTGRNNYGYTF
cdr3_nt: TGTGCCAGCAGCTCCTGGACAGGGAGGAATAACTATGGCTACACCTTC

v_call: TRBV10-3
clone_size: .
d_call: .
j_call: TRBJ2-7
cdr3_aa: CAISESIESYEQYF
cdr3_nt: TGTGCCATCAGTGAGTCGATAGAGTCCTACGAGCAGTACTTC

v_call: TRBV12-3/TRBV12-4
clone_size: .
d_call: .
j_call: TRBJ1-5
cdr3_aa: CASRSGSNQPQHF
cdr3_nt: TGTGCCAGCCGTTCTGGGAGCAATCAGCCCCAGCATTTT

v_call: TRBV6-5
clone_size: .
d_call: .
j_call: TRBJ1-5
cdr3_aa: CASRTLTGNQPQHF
cdr3_nt: TGTGCCAGCAGAACCCTGACTGGCAATCAGCCCCAGCATTTT

v_call: TRBV7-9
clone_size: .
d_call: .
j_call: TRBJ1-2
cdr3_aa: CASKLGVDYGYTF
cdr3_nt: TGTGCCAGCAAACTTGGGGTAGACTATGGCTACACCTTC

v_call: TRBV25-1
clone_size: .
d_call: .
j_call: TRBJ2-4
cdr3_aa: CASSHRTEAKNIQYF
cdr3_nt: TGTGCCAGCAGTCACCGGACAGAAGCCAAAAACATTCAGTACTTC

v_call: TRBV4-1
clone_size: few
d_call: TRBD1
j_call: TRBJ1-4
cdr3_aa: CASSQPGQGGEKLFF
cdr3_nt: TGCGCCAGCAGCCAACCGGGACAGGGCGGGGAAAAACTGTTTTTT

v_call: TRBV10-3
clone_size: few
d_call: .
j_call: TRBJ1-4
cdr3_aa: CAISESKAGANEKLFF
cdr3_nt: TGTGCCATCAGTGAGTCGAAGGCAGGAGCTAATGAAAAACTGTTTTTT

v_call: TRBV14
clone_size: .
d_call: .
j_call: TRBJ1-2
cdr3_aa: CASSQALGPNYYGYTF
cdr3_nt: TGTGCCAGCAGCCAAGCATTGGGGCCCAACTACTATGGCTACACCTTC

v_call: TRBV4-2
clone_size: .
d_call: .
j_call: TRBJ2-7
cdr3_aa: CASSQGTPNYSYEQYF
cdr3_nt: TGTGCCAGCAGCCAAGGGACACCAAACTACTCCTACGAGCAGTACTTC

v_call: TRBV29-1
clone_size: once
d_call: .
j_call: TRBJ2-2
cdr3_aa: CSVEPQGGTGELFF
cdr3_nt: TGCAGCGTTGAGCCCCAGGGAGGCACCGGGGAGCTGTTTTTT

v_call: TRBV6-5
clone_size: .
d_call: TRBD1
j_call: TRBJ2-5
cdr3_aa: CASRTTGEETQYF
cdr3_nt: TGTGCCAGCCGAACGACAGGGGAAGAGACCCAGTACTTC

v_call: TRBV7-2
clone_size: few
d_call: TRBD2
j_call: TRBJ2-1
cdr3_aa: CASSRDAGAVEQFF
cdr3_nt: TGTGCCAGCAGCAGAGATGCGGGAGCGGTTGAGCAGTTCTTC

v_call: TRBV6-5
clone_size: few
d_call: TRBD1
j_call: TRBJ1-2
cdr3_aa: CATGQGNGYTF
cdr3_nt: TGTGCCACCGGACAGGGTAACGGCTACACCTTC

v_call: TRBV19
clone_size: .
d_call: TRBD1
j_call: TRBJ1-5
cdr3_aa: CARDRVYQPQHF
cdr3_nt: TGTGCCAGGGACAGGGTCTATCAGCCCCAGCATTTT

v_call: TRBV10-3
clone_size: few
d_call: .
j_call: TRBJ2-1
cdr3_aa: CAISEGAGYNEQFF
cdr3_nt: TGTGCCATCAGTGAAGGGGCCGGCTACAATGAGCAGTTCTTC

v_call: TRBV11-2
clone_size: .
d_call: .
j_call: TRBJ1-3
cdr3_aa: CASETSSGNTIYF
cdr3_nt: TGTGCCAGCGAAACCAGCTCTGGAAACACCATATATTTT

v_call: TRBV7-2
clone_size: .
d_call: .
j_call: TRBJ1-4
cdr3_aa: CASTLFGAGNEKLFF
cdr3_nt: TGTGCCAGCACTCTGTTTGGGGCAGGGAATGAAAAACTGTTTTTT

v_call: TRBV19
clone_size: .
d_call: .
j_call: TRBJ1-1
cdr3_aa: CASSIGRDFTEAFF
cdr3_nt: TGTGCCAGTAGTATCGGCAGGGATTTTACTGAAGCTTTCTTT

v_call: TRBV18
clone_size: .
d_call: .
j_call: TRBJ2-1
cdr3_aa: CASSPPGGDEQFF
cdr3_nt: TGTGCCAGCTCCCCTCCCGGTGGGGATGAGCAGTTCTTC

v_call: TRBV5-5
clone_size: .
d_call: .
j_call: TRBJ2-1
cdr3_aa: CASGLTGSYNEQFF
cdr3_nt: TGTGCCAGCGGATTGACAGGTTCCTACAATGAGCAGTTCTTC

v_call: TRBV2
clone_size: .
d_call: .
j_call: TRBJ1-6
cdr3_aa: CASSRAGLQNSPLHF
cdr3_nt: TGTGCCAGCAGTAGGGCGGGACTGCAGAATTCACCCCTCCACTTT

v_call: TRBV4-3
clone_size: .
d_call: .
j_call: TRBJ1-4
cdr3_aa: CASSQEKTPPTNEKLFF
cdr3_nt: TGCGCCAGCAGCCAGGAAAAGACACCACCAACTAATGAAAAACTGTTTTTT

v_call: TRBV4-2
clone_size: .
d_call: .
j_call: TRBJ1-5
cdr3_aa: CASSQGSNQPQHF
cdr3_nt: TGTGCCAGCAGCCAGGGGAGCAATCAGCCCCAGCATTTT

v_call: TRBV29-1
clone_size: few
d_call: TRBD1
j_call: TRBJ1-1
cdr3_aa: CSAAGGWGMNTEAFF
cdr3_nt: TGCAGCGCCGCAGGGGGCTGGGGCATGAACACTGAAGCTTTCTTT

v_call: TRBV2
clone_size: .
d_call: TRBD1
j_call: TRBJ1-4
cdr3_aa: CASSQTGVTEKLFF
cdr3_nt: TGTGCCAGCAGTCAGACAGGGGTGACTGAAAAACTGTTTTTT

v_call: TRBV27
clone_size: .
d_call: .
j_call: TRBJ2-7
cdr3_aa: CASRSTATYEQYF
cdr3_nt: TGTGCCAGCAGGTCGACAGCAACCTACGAGCAGTACTTC

v_call: TRBV10-3
clone_size: .
d_call: .
j_call: TRBJ1-3
cdr3_aa: CAISDRTPGAGNTIYF
cdr3_nt: TGTGCCATCAGTGATCGGACACCGGGGGCTGGAAACACCATATATTTT

v_call: TRBV18
clone_size: .
d_call: .
j_call: TRBJ2-1
cdr3_aa: CASSPEQAYNEQFF
cdr3_nt: TGTGCCAGCTCACCTGAACAGGCCTACAATGAGCAGTTCTTC

v_call: TRBV19
clone_size: .
d_call: TRBD1
j_call: TRBJ2-7
cdr3_aa: CASSSGGQGDSEQYF
cdr3_nt: TGTGCCAGTAGTAGTGGGGGACAGGGCGACTCCGAGCAGTACTTC

v_call: TRBV28
clone_size: .
d_call: TRBD2
j_call: TRBJ2-5
cdr3_aa: CASLSGGRTQYF
cdr3_nt: TGTGCCAGCCTTAGCGGGGGAAGGACCCAGTACTTC

v_call: TRBV5-1
clone_size: .
d_call: TRBD1
j_call: TRBJ1-5
cdr3_aa: CASSLGTGSNQPQHF
cdr3_nt: TGCGCCAGCAGCTTGGGGACAGGGAGCAATCAGCCCCAGCATTTT

v_call: TRBV7-9
clone_size: .
d_call: .
j_call: TRBJ1-6
cdr3_aa: CASSWDGNSPLHF
cdr3_nt: TGTGCCAGCAGCTGGGACGGGAATTCACCCCTCCACTTT

v_call: TRBV3-1/TRBV3-2
clone_size: .
d_call: TRBD2
j_call: TRBJ2-2
cdr3_aa: CASSQDAGLAGQNTGELFF
cdr3_nt: TGTGCCAGCAGCCAAGATGCCGGACTAGCGGGTCAGAACACCGGGGAGCTGTTTTTT